This T cell receptor (beta chain) was retrieved from a study of cytomegalovirus exposure and HLA in healthy donors. The trim removed 5 bases at V and 0 bases at J, leaving 9 bases unmatched. Germline CDR1 MGHDK, CDR2 SYGVNS. The CDR3 extends over 18 amino acids. A multiplex PCR was run with 60 Vbeta primers and 13 Jbeta primers. Only in-frame clones appear in the TCRdb table, and some are missing; sequencing was by immunoSEQ multiplex PCR. In the table there are about 160,000 clones, about 86% of which are singletons. The chain joins TRBV25-1 to TRBJ2-1, with TRBD2 matching over 11 bases. The sequencing sample was made of PBMCs. The receptor was derived from a woman between 18 and 29 years old in good health and CMV-seronegative. CDR3 in DNA: TGTGCCAGCAGTTACACTAGCGGGAGCCACAGCTCCTACAATGAGCAGTTCTTC. As protein: CASSYTSGSHSSYNEQFF.